This section outlines one TCR beta chain sequence together with its context. As handled by the study authors: Cell counts per sample came from amplifying reference gene primers. Measured with immunoSEQ multiplex PCR; TCRdb has only the in-frame clones, and not every one. V, J and clone size are those of that table, while D and trimming were read from the DNA. The repertoire holds some 150,000 clones, under 85% seen once, with around 1.2% in the top ten. The source of the sample is a study of blood T cell repertoires in COVID-19. At the level of the study: The origin of the acute and convalescent COVID-19 samples was the United States, Italy and Spain.

This CDR3 has 16 residues. The germline V gene encodes CDR1 KGHDR and CDR2 SFDVKD. The J segment lost 1 base and the V segment lost 5 bases, leaving 4 bases of the junction unmatched. The sequenced sample consisted of peripheral blood. This rearrangement joins TRBV24-1 to TRBJ1-1, with 12 bases aligning to TRBD1. The source of this sequence is a man between 60 and 70 years old who had recovered from COVID-19. In DNA form, the CDR3 reads TGTGCCACCAGTGGCTCGGGACAGGGGGCGAACACTGAAGCTTTCTTT. As protein: CATSGSGQGANTEAFF.